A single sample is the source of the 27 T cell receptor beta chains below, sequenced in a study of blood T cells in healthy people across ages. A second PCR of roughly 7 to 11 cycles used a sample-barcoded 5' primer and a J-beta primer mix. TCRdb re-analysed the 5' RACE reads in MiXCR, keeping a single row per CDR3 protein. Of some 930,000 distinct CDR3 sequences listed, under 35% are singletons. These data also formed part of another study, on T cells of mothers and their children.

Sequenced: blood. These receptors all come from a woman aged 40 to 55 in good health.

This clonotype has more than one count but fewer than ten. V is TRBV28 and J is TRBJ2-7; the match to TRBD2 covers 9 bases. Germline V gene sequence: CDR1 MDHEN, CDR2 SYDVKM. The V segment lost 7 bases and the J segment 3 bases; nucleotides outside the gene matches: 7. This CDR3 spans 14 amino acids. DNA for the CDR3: TGTGCCAGCATAACAGCGGGGGGCGACTACGAGCAGTACTTC. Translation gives CASITAGGDYEQYF.

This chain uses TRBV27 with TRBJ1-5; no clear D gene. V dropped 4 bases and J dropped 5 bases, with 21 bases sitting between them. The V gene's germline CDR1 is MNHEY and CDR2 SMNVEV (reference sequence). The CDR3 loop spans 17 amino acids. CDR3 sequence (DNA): TGTGCCAGCAGTTATTGGGAAGTTTATAAGGGCCATCAGCCCCAGCATTTT. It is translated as CASSYWEVYKGHQPQHF.

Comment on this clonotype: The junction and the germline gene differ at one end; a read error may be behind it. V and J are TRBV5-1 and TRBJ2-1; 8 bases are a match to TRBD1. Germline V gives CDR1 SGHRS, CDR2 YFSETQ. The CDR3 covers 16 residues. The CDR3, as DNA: TGCGCCAGCAGCTTCCAGGGGGCGAATGTCTACAATGAGCAGTTCTTT. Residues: CASSFQGANVYNEQFF.

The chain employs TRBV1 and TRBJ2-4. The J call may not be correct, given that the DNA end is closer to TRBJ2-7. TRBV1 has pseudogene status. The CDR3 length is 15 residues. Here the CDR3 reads CTSSQESWQHYEQYF. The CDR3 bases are TGCACCAGCAGCCAAGAATCCTGGCAACACTACGAGCAGTACTTC.

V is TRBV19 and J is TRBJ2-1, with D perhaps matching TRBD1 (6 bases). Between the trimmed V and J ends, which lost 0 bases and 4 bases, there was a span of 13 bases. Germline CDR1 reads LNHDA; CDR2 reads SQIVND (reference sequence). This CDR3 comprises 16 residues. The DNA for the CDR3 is TGTGCCAGTAGTATAGATCGTACAGGGCCTTACAATGAGCAGTTCTTC. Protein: CASSIDRTGPYNEQFF.

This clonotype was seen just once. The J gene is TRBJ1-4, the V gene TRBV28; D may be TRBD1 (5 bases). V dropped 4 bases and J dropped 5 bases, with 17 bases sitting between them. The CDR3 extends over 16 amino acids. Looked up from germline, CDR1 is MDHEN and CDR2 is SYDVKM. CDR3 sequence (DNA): TGTGCCAGCAGTTCCCCTTTCCCGGGACCGAATGAAAAACTGTTTTTT. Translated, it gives CASSSPFPGPNEKLFF.

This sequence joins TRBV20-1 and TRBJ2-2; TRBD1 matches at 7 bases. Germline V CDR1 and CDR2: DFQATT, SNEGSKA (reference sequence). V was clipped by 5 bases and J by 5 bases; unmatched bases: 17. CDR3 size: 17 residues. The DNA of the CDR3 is TGCAGTGCTCCCCCTCCCCAACAGGGGTCTTTTACCGGGGAGCTGTTTTTT. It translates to CSAPPPQQGSFTGELFF.

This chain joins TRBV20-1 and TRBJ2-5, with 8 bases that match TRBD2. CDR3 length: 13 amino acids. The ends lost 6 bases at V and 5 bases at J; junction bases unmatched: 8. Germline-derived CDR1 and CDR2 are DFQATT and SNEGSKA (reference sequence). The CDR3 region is CSAKAGVPETQYF. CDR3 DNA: TGCAGTGCGAAAGCGGGAGTCCCGGAGACCCAGTACTTC.

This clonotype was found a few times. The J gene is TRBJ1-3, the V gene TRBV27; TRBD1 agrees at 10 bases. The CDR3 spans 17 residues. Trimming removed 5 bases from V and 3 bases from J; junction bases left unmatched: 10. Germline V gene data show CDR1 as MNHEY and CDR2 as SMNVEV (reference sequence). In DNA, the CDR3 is TGTGCCAGCAGTCCGTACCCCGGGACAGGGGATGGAAACACCATATATTTT. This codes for CASSPYPGTGDGNTIYF.

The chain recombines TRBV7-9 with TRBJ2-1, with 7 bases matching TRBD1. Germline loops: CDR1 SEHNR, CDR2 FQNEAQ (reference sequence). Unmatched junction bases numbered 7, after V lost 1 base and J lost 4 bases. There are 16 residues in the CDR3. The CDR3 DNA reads TGTGCCAGCAGCTTAGGGCAGGGGGTAGGTTACAATGAGCAGTTCTTC. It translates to CASSLGQGVGYNEQFF.

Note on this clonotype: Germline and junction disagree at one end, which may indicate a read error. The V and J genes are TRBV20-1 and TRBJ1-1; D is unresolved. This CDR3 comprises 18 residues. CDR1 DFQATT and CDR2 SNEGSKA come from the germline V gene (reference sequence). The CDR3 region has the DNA TGCAGTACTAGAGATTTGCGGCCGACTCCCCCAACGAACACTGAAGCTTTCTTT. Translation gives CSTRDLRPTPPTNTEAFF.

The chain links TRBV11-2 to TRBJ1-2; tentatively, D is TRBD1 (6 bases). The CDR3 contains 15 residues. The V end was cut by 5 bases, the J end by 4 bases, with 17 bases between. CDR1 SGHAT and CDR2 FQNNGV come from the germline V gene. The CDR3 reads CASSHQRQDSYGYTF. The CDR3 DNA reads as TGTGCCAGCAGCCACCAAAGACAGGATTCCTATGGCTACACCTTC. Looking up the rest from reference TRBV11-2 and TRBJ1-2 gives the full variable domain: EAGVAQSPRYKIIEKRQSVAFWCNPISGHATLYWYQQILGQGPKLLIQFQNNGVVDDSQLPKDRFSAERLKGVDSTLKIQPAKLEDSAVYLCASSHQRQDSYGYTFGSGTRLTVV.

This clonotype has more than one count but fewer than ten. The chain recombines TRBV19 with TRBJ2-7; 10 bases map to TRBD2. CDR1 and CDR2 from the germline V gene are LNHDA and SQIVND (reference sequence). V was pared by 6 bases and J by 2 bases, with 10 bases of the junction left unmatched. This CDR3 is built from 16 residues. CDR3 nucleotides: TGTGCCAGTAGCCCAAGACTAGCGGGCGATACCTACGAGCAGTACTTC. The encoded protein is CASSPRLAGDTYEQYF. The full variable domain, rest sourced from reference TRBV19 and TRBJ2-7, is DGGITQSPKYLFRKEGQNVTLSCEQNLNHDAMYWYRQDPGQGLRLIYYSQIVNDFQKGDIAEGYSVSREKKESFPLTVTSAQKNPTAFYLCASSPRLAGDTYEQYFGPGTRLTVT.

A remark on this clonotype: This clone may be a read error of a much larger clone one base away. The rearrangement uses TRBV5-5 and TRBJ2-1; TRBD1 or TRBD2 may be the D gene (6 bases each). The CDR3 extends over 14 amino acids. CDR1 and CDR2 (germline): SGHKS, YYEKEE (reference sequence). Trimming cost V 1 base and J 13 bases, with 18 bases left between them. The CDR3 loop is CASSLYDGGETQFF. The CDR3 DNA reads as TGTGCCAGCAGCTTGTATGACGGGGGCGAGACCCAGTTCTTC.

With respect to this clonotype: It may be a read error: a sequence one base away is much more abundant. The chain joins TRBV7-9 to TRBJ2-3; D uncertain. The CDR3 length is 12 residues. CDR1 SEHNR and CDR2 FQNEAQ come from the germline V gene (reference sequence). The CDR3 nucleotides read TGTGCCAGCACCTTAAGCACAGATACGCAGTATTTT. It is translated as CASTLSTDTQYF.

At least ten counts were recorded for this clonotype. This CDR3 reads CASSAPGGLKKTQYF. CDR3 nucleotides: TGTGCCAGCAGCGCCCCAGGGGGGCTCAAGAAGACCCAGTACTTC. The chain employs TRBV5-5 and TRBJ2-5; D may be TRBD1 (7 bases). Germline V gene lookup returns CDR1 SGHKS and CDR2 YYEKEE (reference sequence). The length of the CDR3 is 15 residues. V lost 4 bases and J lost 6, with 19 bases in between.

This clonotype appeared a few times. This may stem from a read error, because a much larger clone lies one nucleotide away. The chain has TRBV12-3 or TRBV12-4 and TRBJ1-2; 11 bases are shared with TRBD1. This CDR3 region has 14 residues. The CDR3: CASSLDRGRSGHTF. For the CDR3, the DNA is TGTGCCAGCAGTTTGGACAGGGGGCGTTCTGGCCACACCTTC.

This chain's CDR3 is CSTDRGDQPQHF. The CDR3 coding sequence is TGCAGTACCGACAGGGGAGATCAGCCCCAGCATTTT. The V gene is TRBV20-1, the J gene TRBJ1-5, with 8 bases fitting TRBD1. The junction had 5 bases not matched to a gene; V was cut back by 8 bases and J by 5 bases. CDR1 is DFQATT, CDR2 SNEGSKA, per germline (reference sequence). The CDR3 is 12 amino acids.

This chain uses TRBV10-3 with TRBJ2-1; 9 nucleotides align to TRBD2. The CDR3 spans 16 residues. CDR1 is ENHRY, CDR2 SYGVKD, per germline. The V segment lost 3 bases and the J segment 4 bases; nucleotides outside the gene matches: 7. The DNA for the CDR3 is TGTGCCATCAGTGATACCGGGCGGGGGGGGTACAATGAGCAGTTCTTC. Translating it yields CAISDTGRGGYNEQFF.

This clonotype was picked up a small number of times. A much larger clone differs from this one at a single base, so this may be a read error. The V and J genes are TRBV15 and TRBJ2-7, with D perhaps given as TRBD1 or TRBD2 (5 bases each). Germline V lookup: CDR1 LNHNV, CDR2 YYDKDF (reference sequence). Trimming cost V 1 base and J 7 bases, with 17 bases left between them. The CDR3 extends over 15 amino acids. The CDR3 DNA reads TGTGCCACCAGCAGAGGCCGGGGCTCGTACAATGAGCAGTACTTC. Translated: CATSRGRGSYNEQYF.

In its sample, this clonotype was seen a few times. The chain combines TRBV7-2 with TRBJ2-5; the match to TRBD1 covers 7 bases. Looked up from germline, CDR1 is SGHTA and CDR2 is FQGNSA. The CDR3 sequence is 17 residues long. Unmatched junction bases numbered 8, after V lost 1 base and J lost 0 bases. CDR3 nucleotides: TGTGCCAGCAGCTTAGGCGGTTGGCAGGGGGACCAAGAGACCCAGTACTTC. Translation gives CASSLGGWQGDQETQYF.

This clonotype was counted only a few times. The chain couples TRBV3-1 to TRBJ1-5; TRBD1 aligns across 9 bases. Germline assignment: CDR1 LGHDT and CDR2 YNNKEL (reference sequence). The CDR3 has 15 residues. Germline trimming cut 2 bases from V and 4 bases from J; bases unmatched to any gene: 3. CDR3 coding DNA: TGTGCCAGCAGCCAACAGACAGGGGGTAATCAGCCCCAGCATTTT. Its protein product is CASSQQTGGNQPQHF.

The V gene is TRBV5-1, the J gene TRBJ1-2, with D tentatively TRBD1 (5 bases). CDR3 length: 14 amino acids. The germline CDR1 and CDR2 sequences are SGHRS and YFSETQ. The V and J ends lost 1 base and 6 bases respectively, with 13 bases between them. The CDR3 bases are TGCGCCAGCAGCTTGACCCAGGGTCGCGATGGCTACACCTTC. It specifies CASSLTQGRDGYTF.

CDR3 sequence (DNA): TGTGCCAGCAGCCCTCGAGGGGCATGGGGAAGAAATACTGAAGCTTTCTTT. Encoded protein: CASSPRGAWGRNTEAFF. The chain combines TRBV28 with TRBJ1-1; TRBD1 might be the D (5 bases). The CDR3 has 17 amino acids. Deletions cut 6 bases from V and 5 bases from J, with 25 bases between. CDR1 and CDR2 from the germline V gene are MDHEN and SYDVKM.

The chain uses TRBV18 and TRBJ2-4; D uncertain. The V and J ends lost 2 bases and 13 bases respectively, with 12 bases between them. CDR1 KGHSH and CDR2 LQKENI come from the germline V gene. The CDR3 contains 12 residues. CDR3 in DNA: TGTGCCAGCTCACCAACGGCCTACGTGCAGTACTTC. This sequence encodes CASSPTAYVQYF.

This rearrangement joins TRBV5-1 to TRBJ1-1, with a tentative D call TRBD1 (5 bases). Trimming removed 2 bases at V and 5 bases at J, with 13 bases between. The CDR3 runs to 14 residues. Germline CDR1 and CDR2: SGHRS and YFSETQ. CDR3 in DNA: TGCGCCAGCAGCTTCCAGGGACCCTCGACTGAAGCTTTCTTT. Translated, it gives CASSFQGPSTEAFF.

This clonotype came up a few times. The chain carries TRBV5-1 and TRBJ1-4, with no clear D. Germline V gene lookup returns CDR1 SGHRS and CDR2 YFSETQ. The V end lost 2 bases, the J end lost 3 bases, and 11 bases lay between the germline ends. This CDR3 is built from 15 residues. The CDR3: CASSFEATANEKLFF. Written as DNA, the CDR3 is TGCGCCAGCAGCTTTGAGGCGACGGCTAATGAAAAACTGTTTTTT.